The rows below give T cell receptor beta chains drawn from one sample of a study of blood T cell repertoires in COVID-19. Measured with immunoSEQ multiplex PCR; TCRdb has only the in-frame clones, and not every one. Of tens of thousands of clones listed, about 85% are singletons. The sample taken for sequencing was peripheral blood. Receptors were obtained from a human donor in a cohort sampled during active COVID-19. CDR3s include the opening cysteine and the closing phenylalanine or tryptophan. D genes are given only for firm matches. Rows give clone size only sometimes, using once, few, many, or a class for an expanded clone.

v_call	clone_size	d_call	j_call	cdr3_aa	cdr3_nt
TRBV29-1	NA	TRBD1	TRBJ2-3	CSVDRVADTQYF	TGCAGCGTAGACAGGGTAGCAGATACGCAGTATTTT
TRBV7-2	NA	NA	TRBJ1-2	CASSLLQGRDGYTF	TGTGCCAGCAGCTTACTCCAGGGAAGAGATGGCTACACCTTC
TRBV10-3	NA	NA	TRBJ1-2	CAISTGGNYGYTF	TGTGCCATCAGTACCGGGGGTAACTATGGCTACACCTTC
TRBV3-1/TRBV3-2	NA	NA	TRBJ1-3	CASSQGQGNTIYF	TGTGCCAGCAGCCAAGGACAGGGAAACACCATATATTTT
TRBV19	NA	TRBD1	TRBJ2-5	CASSQPDRVETQYF	TGTGCCAGTAGTCAACCGGACAGGGTGGAGACCCAGTACTTC
TRBV12-3/TRBV12-4	NA	NA	TRBJ1-2	CASSQGFGYTF	TGTGCCAGCAGTCAGGGATTTGGCTACACCTTC
TRBV3-1/TRBV3-2	NA	NA	TRBJ1-1	CASSQVGEAFF	TGTGCCAGCAGCCAGGTCGGTGAAGCTTTCTTT
TRBV7-2	NA	NA	TRBJ1-1	CASSPQGYTEAFF	TGTGCCAGCAGCCCACAGGGCTACACTGAAGCTTTCTTT
TRBV2	NA	NA	TRBJ1-1	CASSLTEGAEAFF	TGTGCCAGCAGCCTGACAGAAGGCGCTGAAGCTTTCTTT
TRBV10-3	NA	TRBD2	TRBJ2-2	CATAGEANTGELFF	TGTGCCACCGCGGGGGAAGCGAACACCGGGGAGCTGTTTTTT
TRBV4-1	NA	TRBD2	TRBJ2-3	CASSKQTSGGTDTQYF	TGCGCCAGTAGCAAGCAGACTAGCGGGGGAACAGATACGCAGTATTTT
TRBV18	NA	TRBD2	TRBJ2-1	CASSPETSGTSEQFF	TGTGCCAGCTCACCAGAGACTAGCGGGACTTCTGAGCAGTTCTTC
TRBV6-5	NA	NA	TRBJ1-2	CASSTGPNYGYTF	TGTGCCAGCTCTACAGGCCCTAACTATGGCTACACCTTC
TRBV18	NA	TRBD2	TRBJ2-3	CASSSTRGTSQDTQYF	TGTGCCAGCTCCTCCACCCGCGGGACTAGTCAAGATACGCAGTATTTT
TRBV6-5	few	TRBD2	TRBJ2-2	CASSSKRGAGGELFF	TGTGCCAGCAGTTCAAAGCGGGGGGCAGGCGGGGAGCTGTTTTTT
TRBV6-1	NA	NA	TRBJ1-2	CASSETAGDYGYTF	TGTGCCAGCAGTGAGACTGCGGGCGACTATGGCTACACCTTC
TRBV30	NA	TRBD1	TRBJ1-1	CAWSRQGNTEAFF	TGTGCCTGGAGTAGACAGGGGAACACTGAAGCTTTCTTT
TRBV7-8	NA	TRBD2	TRBJ2-5	CASRPLGGNSGREETQYF	TGTGCCAGCAGACCTCTTGGGGGAAATAGCGGGAGGGAAGAGACCCAGTACTTC